The clone carrying this TCR beta chain was counted ten times or more. Its antigen is as yet unknown. The data were obtained in a study of early T cells in non-severe SARS-CoV-2 infection. Across the study: Unsorted whole-blood RNA was sequenced in bulk, leaving chains unpaired. Broader study findings: In VDJdb matching, anti-spike CD8 responses were favored while private and CD4 specificities went missing.

The CDR3 has 13 residues. V lost 5 bases, J lost 7 bases, and 7 bases stayed unmatched. Germline V CDR1 and CDR2: DFQATT, SNEGSKA (reference sequence). As part of library construction, unique molecular identifiers were attached to individual cDNA molecules. From the 5' RACE reads, TCRdb called clonotypes with MiXCR, one entry per CDR3 protein. The sample records approximately 56,000 distinct CDR3 sequences, approximately 15% being singletons. This chain uses TRBV20-1 with TRBJ1-5; TRBD1 agrees at 8 bases. The clonotype comes from an adult who was a healthcare worker with PCR-confirmed SARS-CoV-2 infection or an uninfected control (not recorded which). Sequencing used whole blood, obtained at baseline. In DNA, the CDR3 is TGCAGTGCTTCAGGACAGGGCGAACAGCCCCAGCATTTT. Amino acids: CSASGQGEQPQHF.